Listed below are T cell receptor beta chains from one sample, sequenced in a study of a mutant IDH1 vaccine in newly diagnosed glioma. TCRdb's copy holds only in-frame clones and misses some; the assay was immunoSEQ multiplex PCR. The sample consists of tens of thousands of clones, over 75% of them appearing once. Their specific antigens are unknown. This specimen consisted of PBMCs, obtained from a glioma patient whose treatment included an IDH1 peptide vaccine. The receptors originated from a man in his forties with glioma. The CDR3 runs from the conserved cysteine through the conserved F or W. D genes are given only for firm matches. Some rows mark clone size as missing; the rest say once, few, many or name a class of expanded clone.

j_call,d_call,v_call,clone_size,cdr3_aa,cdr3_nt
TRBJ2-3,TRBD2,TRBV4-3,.,CASSQGEGNTDTQYF,TGCGCCAGCAGCCAAGGGGAGGGGAACACAGATACGCAGTATTTT
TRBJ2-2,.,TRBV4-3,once,CASSQETGTGELFF,TGCGCCAGCAGCCAAGAAACGGGGACCGGGGAGCTGTTTTTT
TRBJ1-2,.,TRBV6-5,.,CASSYSPGANYGYTF,TGTGCCAGCAGTTACTCCCCAGGAGCTAACTATGGCTACACCTTC
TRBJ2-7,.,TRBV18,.,CASSPAFARNEQYF,TGTGCCAGCTCACCGGCATTTGCTAGGAACGAGCAGTACTTC
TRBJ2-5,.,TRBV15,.,CATSRSLRGTIGETQYF,TGTGCCACCAGCAGATCGCTTCGAGGGACAATAGGGGAGACCCAGTACTTC
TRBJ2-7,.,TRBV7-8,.,CASSLGAVQYF,TGTGCCAGCAGCTTAGGGGCAGTGCAGTACTTC
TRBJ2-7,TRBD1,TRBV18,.,CASSRLTGNNEQYF,TGTGCCAGCTCACGACTGACAGGGAATAACGAGCAGTACTTC
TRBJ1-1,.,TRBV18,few,CASRQNTEAFF,TGTGCCAGTAGACAGAACACTGAAGCTTTCTTT
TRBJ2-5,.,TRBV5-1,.,CASSFATQETQYF,TGCGCCAGCAGCTTTGCTACCCAAGAGACCCAGTACTTC
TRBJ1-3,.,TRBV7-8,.,CASSLVGILTGVGNTIYF,TGTGCCAGCAGCTTAGTAGGGATTCTAACTGGGGTTGGAAACACCATATATTTT
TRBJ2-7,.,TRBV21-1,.,CASSQDRGCYEQYF,TGTGCCAGCAGCCAGGACAGGGGCTGTTACGAGCAGTACTTC
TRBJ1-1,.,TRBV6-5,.,CASRVNTEAFF,TGTGCCAGCAGGGTGAACACTGAAGCTTTCTTT
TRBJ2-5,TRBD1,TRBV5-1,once,CASSTGQNQETQYF,TGCGCCAGCAGCACGGGACAGAACCAAGAGACCCAGTACTTC
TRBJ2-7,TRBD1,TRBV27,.,CASSFYRGTYEQYF,TGTGCCAGCAGTTTTTACAGGGGAACCTACGAGCAGTACTTC
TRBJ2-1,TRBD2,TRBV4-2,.,CASSHGLATNEQFF,TGTGCCAGCAGCCACGGACTAGCGACCAATGAGCAGTTCTTC
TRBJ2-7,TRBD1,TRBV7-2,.,CASSSRTGGYEQYF,TGTGCCAGCAGCTCCCGGACAGGGGGATACGAGCAGTACTTC
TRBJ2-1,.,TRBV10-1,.,CASSESGRGTNEQFF,TGCGCCAGCAGTGAGTCGGGCAGGGGTACAAATGAGCAGTTCTTC